This T cell receptor (beta chain) emerged from a study of T cell repertoires in cytomegalovirus infection (dated 2019 in TCRdb). About the investigation overall: The peptide stimulations were aimed at well-studied HLA-B-restricted epitopes as well as recently identified HLA-C-restricted CMV epitopes, whose presentation resists viral immunomodulation. The HLA type of each donor mattered for the analysis, because public TCR beta signatures pointed to carriage of CMV infection along with the matching HLA type.

The sequencer listed for this sample is Illumina HiSeq 1500. TCRdb took the public reads, trimmed them with fastp at Q25, ran MiXCR for clone calling and kept in-frame beta chains. Entries are consolidated by CDR3 protein sequence, retaining the most common genes and DNA. Present in this sample are hundreds of thousands of distinct CDR3 sequences, about 39% of which were seen just once. The ten largest clones capture 43% of the sample. The germline ends are 19 bases apart after V is trimmed by 10 bases and J by 3 bases. Taken from the germline V gene, the CDR1 and CDR2 loops are SGHNT and YENEEA. Measured from the cysteine to the phenylalanine, the CDR3 is 15 residues long. Of the read, only the CDR3 DNA is kept; its 45 bases are in frame from base 1. Overall results and qualifications from the work: In the ex vivo response, HLA-C-restricted CMV-specific TCR beta clonotypes were dominant, and in two of eight donors the single most frequent clonotype came from this HLA-C-restricted group. Carriers of CMV infection plus the relevant HLA type were discriminated by the cumulative frequency of public TCR beta family members in the study cohort and in an independent roughly 380-donor cohort.

The sample's treatment or condition label, in plain terms: in vitro stimulation with specific CMV peptide epitopes to enrich CMV-specific T cells. In the case of this clonotype: Its antigen specificity is not known. Base qualities were left out, and no much larger clone turns up one base away.

This clonotype was obtained from a human donor in good health (CMV status not recorded). Some clones in this sample may be carry-over from other donors' samples. This specimen consisted of cultured PBMCs, obtained from culture after CMV antigen stimulation. This chain joins TRBV11-3 to TRBJ1-5; TRBD1 is a weak D gene call, 6 bases matching. The CDR3 region: CATSNLGAYNQPQHF. In nucleotides, the sequence is TGTGCCACCTCTAATCTGGGGGCTTACAATCAGCCCCAGCATTTT.